This T cell receptor (beta chain) was sequenced during a study of CD8+CD57+ T cells in acquired aplastic anemia. General study points: CD8+ Simpson's diversity in patients was not significantly different from that in controls.

This clonotype was seen ten or more times. Antigen unknown. Only patients with CD8+CD57+ cell expansion on flow cytometry were chosen for sequencing. Blood was sampled before the patients had received any therapy. TCR beta VDJ and CDR3 were profiled, and genomic DNA was the template. TCRdb analysed the reads with MiXCR anew, one entry per CDR3 protein. The top ten hold roughly 29% of the sample, which has roughly 120,000 distinct CDR3 sequences, about 50% seen once. The CDR3 runs 14 residues. The V end was cut by 6 bases, the J end by 3 bases, with 18 bases between. Germline-derived CDR1 and CDR2 are DFQATT and SNEGSKA (reference sequence).

Source material: sorted CD4+, CD8+, or CD8+CD57+ T cells (not recorded which) from PBMCs. This chain joins TRBV20-1 and TRBJ2-7; D not certain. The receptor comes from a human donor with aplastic anemia. CDR3 DNA: TGCAGTGCCGCCCCCTCTCCTGACCTCTACGAGCAGTACTTC. Translated, it gives CSAAPSPDLYEQYF.